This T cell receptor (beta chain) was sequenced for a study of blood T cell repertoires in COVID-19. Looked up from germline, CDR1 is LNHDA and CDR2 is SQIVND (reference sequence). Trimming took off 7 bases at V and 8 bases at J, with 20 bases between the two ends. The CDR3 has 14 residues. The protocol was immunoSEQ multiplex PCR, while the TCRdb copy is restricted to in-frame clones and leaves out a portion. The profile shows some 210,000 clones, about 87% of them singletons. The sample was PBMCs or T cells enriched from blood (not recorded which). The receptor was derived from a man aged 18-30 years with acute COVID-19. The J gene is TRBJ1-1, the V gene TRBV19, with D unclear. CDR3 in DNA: TGTGCCAGTACCCCCAGCGGAGGCCCGGCGGAAGCTTTCTTT. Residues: CASTPSGGPAEAFF. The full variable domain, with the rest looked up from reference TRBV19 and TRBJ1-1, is DGGITQSPKYLFRKEGQNVTLSCEQNLNHDAMYWYRQDPGQGLRLIYYSQIVNDFQKGDIAEGYSVSREKKESFPLTVTSAQKNPTAFYLCASTPSGGPAEAFFGQGTRLTVV.